This T cell receptor beta chain originates from a study of T cell responses to AZD1222 COVID-19 vaccine. About this clone: Its antigen is still unknown.

Study results and limitations: Repertoires in all cases were sampled only once the peak T cell response had passed. Donors in the cohort were predominantly white British and more often female, and clonal diversity was possibly underestimated. Spike-specific TCR depth and breadth grew after two AZD1222 doses.

Assay: immunoSEQ multiplex PCR; the TCRdb copy retains only in-frame clones and omits some. The table lists some 100,000 clones, 80% to 95% of them singletons. The CDR3 is 13 amino acids. The V end lost 0 bases, the J end lost 7 bases, and 9 bases lay between the germline ends. The germline CDR1 and CDR2 sequences are LGHDT and YNNKEL (reference sequence). Sequenced here: peripheral blood, sampled on day 0 of AZD1222 vaccination. V gene TRBV3-1 (or the pseudogene TRBV3-2) combines with J gene TRBJ1-1; D is ambiguous. This TCR was sampled from an adult in good health. This CDR3 reads CASSQEPLGEAFF. The CDR3 region has the DNA TGTGCCAGCAGCCAAGAACCTCTTGGTGAAGCTTTCTTT.